This TCR beta chain is from a study of cytomegalovirus exposure and HLA in healthy donors. The germline V gene has CDR1 WNHNN and CDR2 SYGVQD (reference sequence). This CDR3 region has 11 residues. V dropped 8 bases and J dropped 3; count of bases not matched to a gene: 1. PCR used 60 Vbeta primers and 13 Jbeta primers. Sequencing was performed with immunoSEQ multiplex PCR; in TCRdb, only in-frame clones are kept and a portion is missing. The repertoire consists of 85,000 to 130,000 clones, with over 75% occurring once and the leading ten covering 3% to 4.5%. This clone was seen a single time. The TCR originated in a man between 60 and 75 years old in good health and CMV-seronegative. The rearrangement uses TRBV10-1 and TRBJ2-7; 7 nucleotides agree with TRBD2. Material for sequencing was PBMCs. The CDR3 loop reads CASGGDYEQYV. In DNA form, the CDR3 reads TGCGCCAGCGGGGGGGACTACGAGCAGTACGTC.